These 21 T cell receptor beta chains share one sample of origin, sequenced in a study of response to subunit inactivated influenza vaccine. TCRdb independently ran MiXCR on the RT-PCR reads; one entry per CDR3 protein. The sample lists about 500,000 distinct CDR3 sequences, about 17% seen once, with approximately 3% in the top ten. The sequences come from CD4+ T cells sorted from PBMCs, collected about 24 months after vaccination. The source is a man aged 45 to 70 who received an inactivated influenza vaccine.

This clonotype has a handful of counts. The J gene is TRBJ2-7, the V gene TRBV5-6, with 12 bases fitting TRBD2. Germline V gene sequence: CDR1 SGHDT, CDR2 YYEEEE. The CDR3 contains 16 residues. Trimming took 3 bases from V and 6 from J; bases not matched to a gene: 10. Written as DNA, the CDR3 is TGTGCCAGCAGCTGGCGGACTAGCGGGACTATTGCCGAGCAGTACTTC. This gives the protein CASSWRTSGTIAEQYF.

V is TRBV18 and J is TRBJ2-6; either TRBD1 or TRBD2 may fit D (6 bases each). Germline V gene sequence: CDR1 KGHSH, CDR2 LQKENI. Trimming took off 0 bases at V and 0 bases at J, with 15 bases between the two ends. The CDR3 spans 19 residues. CDR3 residues: CASSPPEGVLLSGANVLTF. DNA of the CDR3: TGTGCCAGCTCACCACCGGAGGGGGTCTTGCTCTCTGGGGCCAACGTCCTGACTTTC. Full variable domain (rest looked up from reference TRBV18 and TRBJ2-6): NAGVMQNPRHLVRRRGQEARLRCSPMKGHSHVYWYRQLPEEGLKFMVYLQKENIIDESGMPKERFSAEFPKEGPSILRIQQVVRGDSAAYFCASSPPEGVLLSGANVLTFGAGSRLTVL.

The rearrangement links TRBV7-3 to TRBJ2-1; D perhaps matches TRBD2 (6 bases). Germline V CDR1 and CDR2: SGHTA, FQGTGA. The CDR3 has 13 residues. The V end was cut by 5 bases, the J end by 6 bases, with 11 bases between. CDR3 residues: CASSQSTSNEQFF. CDR3 sequence (DNA): TGTGCCAGCAGCCAATCGACTAGCAATGAGCAGTTCTTC.

The genes are TRBV7-9 and TRBJ2-1; either TRBD1 or TRBD2 may supply D (5 bases each). The CDR3 has 17 residues. Germline CDR1 and CDR2: SEHNR and FQNEAQ (reference sequence). V lost 5 bases to trimming and J lost 5 bases, with 22 bases between them. This CDR3 reads CASSPKTGTWDHNEQFF. CDR3 nucleotides: TGTGCCAGCAGCCCCAAAACCGGGACGTGGGACCACAATGAGCAGTTCTTC. Supplemented by reference TRBV7-9 and TRBJ2-1, the full variable domain reads DTGVSQNPRHKITKRGQNVTFRCDPISEHNRLYWYRQTLGQGPEFLTYFQNEAQLEKSRLLSDRFSAERPKGSFSTLEIQRTEQGDSAMYLCASSPKTGTWDHNEQFFGPGTRLTVL.

This clonotype has a handful of counts. The chain is built from TRBV7-2 and TRBJ2-5, with a tentative D call TRBD1 (5 bases). The CDR3 extends over 13 amino acids. Germline lookup yields CDR1 SGHTA and CDR2 FQGNSA. V was cut by 5 bases and J by 4 bases, with 11 bases left in between. CDR3 amino acids: CASSPRGRETQYF. The DNA for the CDR3 is TGTGCCAGCAGCCCTAGGGGTCGAGAGACCCAGTACTTC.

J is TRBJ2-1 and V is TRBV6-2 or TRBV6-3, with a tentative D call TRBD2 (5 bases). The CDR3 extends over 13 amino acids. V was cut by 7 bases and J by 8 bases, with 15 bases left in between. Germline V gene data show CDR1 as MNHEY and CDR2 as SVGEGT. The CDR3 DNA is TGTGCCAGCACGGGGTATGGATCGTATGAGCAGTTCTTC. It translates to CASTGYGSYEQFF.

The CDR3: CASSEGRGRNSPLHF. The CDR3 nucleotides are TGTGCCAGCAGCGAGGGCAGGGGACGTAATTCACCCCTCCACTTT. The chain couples TRBV7-2 to TRBJ1-6; the D gene is possibly TRBD1 (6 bases). CDR1 is SGHTA, CDR2 FQGNSA, per germline. The CDR3 totals 15 residues. Trimming left V 5 bases short and J 6 bases short, with 14 bases between.

This sequence joins TRBV10-3 and TRBJ2-3; TRBD1 agrees at 7 bases. This CDR3 is 17 amino acids long. Unmatched junction bases numbered 17, after V lost 11 bases and J lost 0 bases. Germline values: CDR1 ENHRY, CDR2 SYGVKD. CDR3 protein: CASQRGDSITSTDTQYF. CDR3 sequence (DNA): TGTGCCTCCCAGAGAGGGGACAGTATCACTAGCACAGATACGCAGTATTTT.

J is TRBJ2-1 and V is TRBV20-1; D is unclear. V was pared by 4 bases and J by 7 bases, with 14 bases between. This CDR3 region has 13 residues. Germline CDR1 and CDR2: DFQATT and SNEGSKA (reference sequence). This CDR3 reads CSATLSPLNEQFF. Written as DNA, the CDR3 is TGCAGTGCTACGCTCAGCCCTTTAAATGAGCAGTTCTTC.

This clonotype was detected only a few times. The rearrangement joins TRBV12-3 or TRBV12-4 to TRBJ2-5, with a possible D match to TRBD2 (5 bases). The CDR3 spans 14 residues. Between the trimmed V and J ends, which lost 2 bases and 3 bases, there was a span of 10 bases. CDR3 in amino acids: CASSLSRGEETQYF. CDR3 nucleotides: TGTGCCAGCAGTTTATCCCGGGGAGAAGAGACCCAGTACTTC.

The J gene is TRBJ2-7, the V gene TRBV2, with a tentative D call TRBD1 (6 bases). V lost 6 bases and J lost 3, with 15 bases in between. Germline V gene sequence: CDR1 SNHLY, CDR2 FYNNEI. This CDR3 is 14 amino acids long. The CDR3 here is CASRDSDLSYEQYF. The CDR3 DNA is TGTGCCAGCAGGGACAGCGATCTGAGCTACGAGCAGTACTTC.

This chain links TRBV20-1 with TRBJ2-6; D remains ambiguous. V was cut by 6 bases and J by 2 bases, with 11 bases left in between. Per germline, CDR1 DFQATT and CDR2 SNEGSKA (reference sequence). This CDR3 comprises 14 residues. For the CDR3, the DNA is TGCAGTGCAGACGCCCAGGCTGGGGCCAACGTCCTGACTTTC. Its translation is CSADAQAGANVLTF.

This clonotype was picked up a small number of times. The rearrangement uses TRBV4-2 and TRBJ2-5; 8 bases are shared with TRBD2. With V trimmed by 0 bases and J by 2 bases, 20 bases remained unmatched. The CDR3 sequence is 21 residues long. In germline, CDR1 is LGHNA, CDR2 YNFKEQ. DNA of the CDR3: TGTGCCAGCAGCCAAGATCCTATTGCCGGATCCAGCGGGGGTGGACAAGAGACCCAGTACTTC. Residues: CASSQDPIAGSSGGGQETQYF.

This clonotype has only a few counts. The chain couples TRBV6-5 to TRBJ1-1, with D maybe TRBD1 (6 bases). V was pared by 2 bases and J by 1 base, with 8 bases between. The CDR3 consists of 14 residues. Germline V gene data show CDR1 as MNHEY and CDR2 as SVGAGI. CDR3 loop: CASSYRRGNTEAFF. CDR3 bases: TGTGCCAGCAGTTACCGCAGGGGGAACACTGAAGCTTTCTTT.

The chain links TRBV29-1 to TRBJ2-7; 8 nucleotides line up with TRBD1. The CDR3 totals 13 residues. The junction had 4 bases not matched to a gene; V was cut back by 4 bases and J by 2 bases. The germline gives CDR1 SQVTM, CDR2 ANQGSEA. CDR3 DNA sequence: TGCAGCGTTGCTCCGACAGGGGCCTACGAGCAGTACTTC. It encodes CSVAPTGAYEQYF.

This clonotype occurred a few times. The V gene is TRBV6-5, the J gene TRBJ2-5; 9 bases fit TRBD2. The J segment lost 5 bases and the V segment lost 0 bases, leaving 4 bases of the junction unmatched. Per germline, CDR1 MNHEY and CDR2 SVGAGI. CDR3 length: 15 residues. In DNA, the CDR3 is TGTGCCAGCAGTTACTCAGCTAGCGGGATGGAGACCCAGTACTTC. Amino acid sequence: CASSYSASGMETQYF.

This clonotype was counted ten times or more. The chain combines TRBV20-1 with TRBJ2-7, with D perhaps matching TRBD2 (5 bases). The CDR3 covers 15 residues. Germline CDR1 reads DFQATT; CDR2 reads SNEGSKA (reference sequence). The V and J ends lost 0 bases and 5 bases respectively, with 17 bases between them. In DNA form, the CDR3 reads TGCAGTGCTAGAGATCTGATTGGCGGGCGGGACGAGCAGTACTTC. Its translation is CSARDLIGGRDEQYF.

This clonotype was seen only a few times. The chain uses TRBV7-9 and TRBJ2-7; D perhaps matches TRBD1 (5 bases). Germline V gene data show CDR1 as SEHNR and CDR2 as FQNEAQ (reference sequence). V lost 1 base and J lost 8, with 9 bases in between. The CDR3 spans 12 residues. The CDR3 bases are TGTGCCAGCAGCTTAGGGGCAGGGAAGCAGTACTTC. Translated, it gives CASSLGAGKQYF.

This clonotype has a handful of counts. In nucleotides, the CDR3 is TGTGCCACCAGTGATCGGGGGGAGAAATCCAGTATCTACGAGCAGTACTTC. It translates to CATSDRGEKSSIYEQYF. The genes are TRBV24-1 and TRBJ2-7; TRBD2 matches 7 bases. The V gene end was trimmed by 3 bases and the J gene end by 3 bases; junction bases not matched to a gene: 13. This CDR3 contains 17 residues. Germline CDR1 reads KGHDR; CDR2 reads SFDVKD.

A few counts support this clonotype. The chain couples TRBV15 to TRBJ2-1; D is unresolved. The CDR3 runs to 18 residues. Deletions cut 2 bases from V and 0 bases from J, with 17 bases between. Per germline, CDR1 LNHNV and CDR2 YYDKDF (reference sequence). The CDR3 nucleotides are TGTGCCACCAGCAGAACTCCCCCAGCCGCCAGCTCCTACAATGAGCAGTTCTTC. Protein sequence: CATSRTPPAASSYNEQFF.

J is TRBJ2-1 and V is TRBV28, with D tentatively TRBD2 (6 bases). The length of the CDR3 is 13 residues. CDR1 and CDR2 from the germline V gene are MDHEN and SYDVKM. The V and J ends lost 5 bases and 8 bases respectively, with 13 bases between them. The CDR3 DNA reads TGTGCCAGCAGTCTGAAACTAGCTTATGAGCAGTTCTTC. Translation: CASSLKLAYEQFF.